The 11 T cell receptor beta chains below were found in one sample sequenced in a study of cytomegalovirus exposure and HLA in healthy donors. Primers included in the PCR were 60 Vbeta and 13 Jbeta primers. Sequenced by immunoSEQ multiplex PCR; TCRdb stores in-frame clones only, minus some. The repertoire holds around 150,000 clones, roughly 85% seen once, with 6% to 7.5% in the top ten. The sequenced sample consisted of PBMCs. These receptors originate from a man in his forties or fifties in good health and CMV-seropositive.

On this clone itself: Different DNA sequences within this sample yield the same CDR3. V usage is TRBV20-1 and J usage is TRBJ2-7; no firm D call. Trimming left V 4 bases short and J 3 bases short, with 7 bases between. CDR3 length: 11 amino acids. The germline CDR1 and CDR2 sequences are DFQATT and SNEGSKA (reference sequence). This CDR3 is CSATGFYEQYF. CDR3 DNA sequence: TGCAGTGCTACAGGATTCTACGAGCAGTACTTC.

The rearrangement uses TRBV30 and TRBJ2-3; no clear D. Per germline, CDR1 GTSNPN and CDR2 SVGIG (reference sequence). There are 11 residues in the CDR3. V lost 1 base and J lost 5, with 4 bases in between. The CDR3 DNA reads TGTGCCTGGAGTGCGGTAGATACGCAGTATTTT. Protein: CAWSAVDTQYF.

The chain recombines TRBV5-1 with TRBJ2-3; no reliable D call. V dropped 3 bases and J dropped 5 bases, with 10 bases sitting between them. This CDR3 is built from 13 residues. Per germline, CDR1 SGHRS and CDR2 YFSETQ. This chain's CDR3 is CASSSTRLDTQYF. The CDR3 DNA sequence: TGCGCCAGCAGCTCAACCCGGTTAGATACGCAGTATTTT.

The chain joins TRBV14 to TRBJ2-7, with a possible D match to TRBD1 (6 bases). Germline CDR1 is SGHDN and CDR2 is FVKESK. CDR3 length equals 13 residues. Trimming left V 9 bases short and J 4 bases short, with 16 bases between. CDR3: CARIDRILYEQYF. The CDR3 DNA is TGTGCCAGGATTGACAGGATCCTGTACGAGCAGTACTTC.

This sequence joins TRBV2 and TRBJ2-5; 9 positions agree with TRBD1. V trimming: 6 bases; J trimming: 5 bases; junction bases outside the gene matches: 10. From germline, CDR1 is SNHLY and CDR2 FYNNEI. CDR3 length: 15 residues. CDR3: CASSANRGREETQYF. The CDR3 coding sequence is TGTGCCAGCAGCGCTAACAGGGGGCGGGAGGAGACCCAGTACTTC.

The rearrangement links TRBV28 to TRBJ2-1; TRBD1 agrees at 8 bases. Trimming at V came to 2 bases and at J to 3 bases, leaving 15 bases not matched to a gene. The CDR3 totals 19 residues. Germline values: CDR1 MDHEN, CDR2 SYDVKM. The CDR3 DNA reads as TGTGCCAGCAGTTTACCTCTTGGCAGGGGGCGCATTCACTACAATGAGCAGTTCTTC. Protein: CASSLPLGRGRIHYNEQFF.

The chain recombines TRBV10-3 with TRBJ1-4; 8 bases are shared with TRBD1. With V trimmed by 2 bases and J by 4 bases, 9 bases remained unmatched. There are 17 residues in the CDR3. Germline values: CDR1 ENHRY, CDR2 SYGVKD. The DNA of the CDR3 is TGTGCCATCAGTGAGGGGCAGGGGGCGATCATTAATGAAAAACTGTTTTTT. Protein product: CAISEGQGAIINEKLFF.

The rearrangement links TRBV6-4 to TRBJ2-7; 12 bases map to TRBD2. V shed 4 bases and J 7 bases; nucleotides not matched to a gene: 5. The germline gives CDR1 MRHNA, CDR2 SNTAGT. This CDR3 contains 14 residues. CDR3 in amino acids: CASSALAGGWEQYF. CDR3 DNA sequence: TGTGCCAGCAGTGCACTAGCGGGAGGATGGGAGCAGTACTTC.

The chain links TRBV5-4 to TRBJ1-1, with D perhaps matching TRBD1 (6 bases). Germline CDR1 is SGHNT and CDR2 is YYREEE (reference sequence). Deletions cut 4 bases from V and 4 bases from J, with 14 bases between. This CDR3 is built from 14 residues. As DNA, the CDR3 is TGTGCCAGCAGCGATTACAGGGCCCTCACTGAAGCTTTCTTT. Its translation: CASSDYRALTEAFF.

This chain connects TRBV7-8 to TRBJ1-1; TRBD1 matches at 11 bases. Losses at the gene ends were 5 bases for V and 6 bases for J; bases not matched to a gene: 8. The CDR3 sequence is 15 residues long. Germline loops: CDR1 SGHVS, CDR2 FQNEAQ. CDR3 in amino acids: CASSLRDRGKPEAFF. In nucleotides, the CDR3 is TGTGCCAGCAGCCTCAGGGACAGGGGGAAACCTGAAGCTTTCTTT.

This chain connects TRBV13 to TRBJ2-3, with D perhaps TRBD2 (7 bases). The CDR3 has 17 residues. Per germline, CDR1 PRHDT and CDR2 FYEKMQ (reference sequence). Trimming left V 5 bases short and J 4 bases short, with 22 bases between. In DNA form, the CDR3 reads TGTGCCAGCAGCCACCCTCCGAGGGGGGGGAGCGCAGATACGCAGTATTTT. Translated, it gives CASSHPPRGGSADTQYF.